This entry lists 30 T cell receptor beta chains sequenced from one sample in a study of T cells in Graves' hyperthyroidism and ophthalmopathy. Amplification of TCR beta CDR3 regions used RNA as the template. HTBI primers were used for first-round RT-PCR of the TCR CDR3. TCRdb reprocessed the multiplex PCR reads with MiXCR, giving one entry per CDR3 protein. This table has some 550,000 distinct CDR3 sequences, around 21% appearing once. Sample: blood. The receptors come from a man younger than 30 with Graves' hyperthyroidism.

This clonotype was counted only a few times. This chain joins TRBV6-5 and TRBJ2-5; no reliable D call. The CDR3 contains 14 residues. Germline V gene sequence: CDR1 MNHEY, CDR2 SVGAGI. Deletions cut 0 bases from V and 3 bases from J, with 8 bases between. CDR3: CASSYSNREETQYF. The CDR3 nucleotides are TGTGCCAGCAGTTACTCGAACAGAGAAGAGACCCAGTACTTC.

This clonotype was picked up many times. The V gene is TRBV6-5, the J gene TRBJ2-4; D gene ambiguous. V lost 2 bases and J lost 4, with 12 bases in between. Per germline, CDR1 MNHEY and CDR2 SVGAGI. The CDR3 loop spans 15 amino acids. The CDR3 spells CASSYNPTTKNIQYF. CDR3 bases: TGTGCCAGCAGTTACAACCCGACAACTAAAAACATTCAGTACTTC.

The rearrangement links TRBV4-1 to TRBJ1-5; a possible D gene is TRBD1 (6 bases). CDR1 is MGHRA and CDR2 is YSYEKL in the germline V gene. The length of the CDR3 is 14 residues. V lost 5 bases and J lost 2, with 10 bases in between. In DNA, the CDR3 is TGCGCCAGCAGCGATACAGGGCGCAATCAGCCCCAGCATTTT. It yields the protein CASSDTGRNQPQHF.

This clonotype was observed many times. This chain joins TRBV28 and TRBJ1-3; D is uncertain. The CDR3 runs to 16 residues. Trimming removed 4 bases at V and 0 bases at J, with 13 bases between. Germline V gives CDR1 MDHEN, CDR2 SYDVKM. The CDR3 loop is CASSSPGPSSGNTIYF. CDR3 nucleotide sequence: TGTGCCAGCAGTTCACCGGGCCCATCCTCTGGAAACACCATATATTTT.

This clonotype was recorded many times. The chain employs TRBV10-1 and TRBJ1-2; no reliable D call. The CDR3 is 11 residues long. Per germline, CDR1 WNHNN and CDR2 SYGVQD (reference sequence). Trimming took off 3 bases at V and 8 bases at J, with 7 bases between the two ends. The CDR3 reads CASSDLGGYTF. CDR3 bases: TGCGCCAGCAGTGATCTCGGGGGCTACACCTTC.

This clonotype was recorded many times. The chain carries TRBV25-1 and TRBJ2-7; possibly TRBD2 for D (7 bases). Germline CDR1 and CDR2: MGHDK and SYGVNS. This CDR3 is 13 amino acids long. V was trimmed by 5 bases and J by 2 bases, leaving 10 bases between them. CDR3 protein: CASSRGGTYEQYF. The DNA of the CDR3 is TGTGCCAGCAGTAGGGGGGGGACCTACGAGCAGTACTTC.

This clonotype came up many times. The chain uses TRBV6-5 and TRBJ1-2; D may be TRBD1 (5 bases). Germline CDR1 MNHEY, CDR2 SVGAGI. This CDR3 spans 16 amino acids. The V end was cut by 5 bases, the J end by 3 bases, with 19 bases between. The CDR3 DNA reads as TGTGCCAGCAGTACTCGGGACCTTGAAGGGTACTATGGCTACACCTTC. Translation: CASSTRDLEGYYGYTF.

The table lists this clonotype with a few counts. This chain uses TRBV6-1 with TRBJ2-7, with TRBD1 identical over 7 bases. The CDR3 length is 14 residues. V lost 6 bases to trimming and J lost 4 bases; unmatched junction nucleotides: 9. Germline V gives CDR1 MNHNS, CDR2 SASEGT. The CDR3, as DNA: TGTGCCAGCAGCCTACAGGGGAGTATGTACGAGCAGTACTTC. This sequence encodes CASSLQGSMYEQYF.

This clonotype has ten or more counts. As the CDR3 is not closed by the conserved phenylalanine or tryptophan, this likely results from a read error. The chain couples TRBV12-3 or TRBV12-4 to TRBJ1-1, with 8 positions matching TRBD1. V shed 2 bases, J shed 3 bases, and the junction held 11 bases outside the gene matches. The CDR3 loop spans 17 amino acids. The CDR3 DNA reads TGTGCCAGCAGTTTAACAGCCTCAGGGGGCATGGACACTGAAGCTTTCCTT. Translation gives CASSLTASGGMDTEAFL.

This chain links TRBV28 with TRBJ2-4; TRBD2 agrees at 9 bases. The CDR3 sequence is 15 residues long. The V gene's germline CDR1 is MDHEN and CDR2 SYDVKM. V was pared by 3 bases and J by 6 bases, with 6 bases of the junction left unmatched. CDR3 sequence reads: CASSLTSGPPNIQYF. The CDR3 region has the DNA TGTGCCAGCAGTTTGACTAGCGGACCGCCAAACATTCAGTACTTC.

This clonotype was observed at least ten times. V usage is TRBV2 and J usage is TRBJ1-5; D not resolved. With 2 bases removed from V and 0 bases from J, the gap between germline ends came to 8 bases. This CDR3 has 15 amino acids. Germline V gene lookup returns CDR1 SNHLY and CDR2 FYNNEI. The CDR3, as DNA: TGTGCCAGCAGTGAAACTGGAAGTAGCAATCAGCCCCAGCATTTT. It is translated as CASSETGSSNQPQHF.

The chain employs TRBV24-1 and TRBJ2-5; 7 nucleotides agree with TRBD2. This CDR3 has 12 amino acids. The germline gives CDR1 KGHDR, CDR2 SFDVKD. The trim removed 12 bases at V and 4 bases at J, leaving 7 bases unmatched. The CDR3 nucleotides are TGTGCCGCAGGGAGGGGCGGAGAGACCCAGTACTTC. Amino acid sequence: CAAGRGGETQYF.

This clonotype has at least ten counts. The chain employs TRBV30 and TRBJ1-5; the match to TRBD1 covers 9 bases. Germline CDR1 GTSNPN, CDR2 SVGIG (reference sequence). V dropped 1 base and J dropped 6; count of bases not matched to a gene: 4. The CDR3 is 14 residues long. The CDR3 DNA follows: TGTGCCTGGAGTGAGGGACAGGGAGGTCAGCCCCAGCATTTT. This gives the protein CAWSEGQGGQPQHF.

Turning to this clonotype: As the CDR3 is not closed by the conserved phenylalanine or tryptophan, this likely results from a read error. No DNA is shown, since the ends of the CDR3 on it are uncertain; the CDR3 is the one TCRdb lists. The chain has TRBV27 and TRBJ1-1. The CDR3 region is 14 residues in length, termini included. Germline V gene lookup returns CDR1 MNHEY and CDR2 SMNVEV (reference sequence). The CDR3 protein is CASRPTGSDTEACL.

V is TRBV7-8 and J is TRBJ2-7, with 10 bases that match TRBD1. The CDR3 is made up of 14 amino acids. In germline, CDR1 is SGHVS, CDR2 FQNEAQ. The J segment lost 6 bases and the V segment lost 3 bases, leaving 5 bases of the junction unmatched. The CDR3 coding sequence is TGTGCCAGCAGCTTGTGGACAGGGGGAGGCGAGCAGTACTTC. Its translation is CASSLWTGGGEQYF.

This clonotype was found many times. The V gene is TRBV11-2, the J gene TRBJ2-5, with D perhaps given as TRBD1 or TRBD2 (5 bases each). Trimming took off 5 bases at V and 0 bases at J, with 7 bases between the two ends. The CDR3 is 13 residues long. Germline assignment: CDR1 SGHAT and CDR2 FQNNGV. CDR3 protein: CASSPGHQETQYF. For the CDR3, the DNA is TGTGCCAGCAGCCCGGGACACCAAGAGACCCAGTACTTC.

In its sample, this clonotype was seen many times. V usage is TRBV19 and J usage is TRBJ1-1; D call uncertain. CDR1 and CDR2 from the germline V gene are LNHDA and SQIVND (reference sequence). Trimming shortened V by 10 bases and J by 1 base, and 7 bases separated the two germline ends. The CDR3 is 11 amino acids. CDR3 in DNA: TGTGCCACCGCCGCGAACACTGAAGCTTTCTTT. It is translated as CATAANTEAFF.

This clonotype was counted many times. V is TRBV12-3 or TRBV12-4 and J is TRBJ2-2, with a possible D match to TRBD1 (6 bases). The CDR3 is made up of 14 amino acids. V lost 6 bases and J 2 bases, leaving 10 bases between the germline ends. CDR3: CASRHRENTGELFF. The CDR3 DNA reads as TGTGCCAGCAGACACAGGGAAAACACCGGGGAGCTGTTTTTT.

V gene TRBV5-1 combines with J gene TRBJ1-2; TRBD1 might be the D (5 bases). CDR3 length equals 13 residues. Germline lookup yields CDR1 SGHRS and CDR2 YFSETQ. The V gene lost 4 bases and the J gene lost 7 bases, with 14 bases spanning the gap. The CDR3 region has the DNA TGCGCCAGCAGCCTTCCCGGGGGAGGTGGCTACACCTTC. It specifies CASSLPGGGGYTF.

At least ten counts were recorded for this clonotype. The chain joins TRBV20-1 to TRBJ2-7, with TRBD1 as a possible D gene (7 bases). V lost 1 base to trimming and J lost 0 bases, with 13 bases between them. Germline assignment: CDR1 DFQATT and CDR2 SNEGSKA (reference sequence). The CDR3 is 15 amino acids. The DNA for the CDR3 is TGCAGTGCTAGAGGAGGAGGGGGCGACTCCTACGAGCAGTACTTC. This codes for CSARGGGGDSYEQYF.

This clonotype was detected ten times or more. The chain employs TRBV2 and TRBJ2-2; TRBD1 matches 10 bases. The ends lost 6 bases at V and 4 bases at J; junction bases unmatched: 2. This CDR3 spans 14 amino acids. Germline CDR1 SNHLY, CDR2 FYNNEI. The CDR3 spells CASRDRGFTGELFF. CDR3 sequence (DNA): TGTGCCAGCAGGGACAGGGGGTTCACCGGGGAGCTGTTTTTT.

The CDR3 sequence is CASSPGNSYEQYV. CDR3 nucleotides: TGTGCCAGCAGCCCCGGAAATTCCTACGAGCAGTACGTC. The chain combines TRBV11-2 with TRBJ2-7; D unclear. Trimming pared 5 bases from V and 1 base from J, leaving 9 bases between. This CDR3 region has 13 residues. Germline CDR1 SGHAT, CDR2 FQNNGV.

This clonotype was seen repeatedly, ten times or more. The chain is built from TRBV19 and TRBJ1-5; TRBD1 is a possible D gene (5 bases). The CDR3 sequence is 13 residues long. Looked up from germline, CDR1 is LNHDA and CDR2 is SQIVND (reference sequence). Trimming removed 7 bases from V and 4 bases from J, with 11 bases in between. This CDR3 is CASKEGRNQPQHF. The DNA of the CDR3 is TGTGCCAGTAAGGAGGGACGGAATCAGCCCCAGCATTTT. Complete variable domain (other parts from reference TRBV19 and TRBJ1-5): DGGITQSPKYLFRKEGQNVTLSCEQNLNHDAMYWYRQDPGQGLRLIYYSQIVNDFQKGDIAEGYSVSREKKESFPLTVTSAQKNPTAFYLCASKEGRNQPQHFGDGTRLSIL.

This clonotype was counted only a few times. The chain couples TRBV12-3 or TRBV12-4 to TRBJ1-6; D is undetermined. The CDR3 spans 15 residues. V gave up 2 bases and J gave up 10 bases, with 15 bases separating them. The CDR3 protein is CASSLTSPSPSPLHF. In nucleotides, the CDR3 is TGTGCCAGCAGTTTAACCTCTCCTTCACCGTCACCCCTCCACTTT.

This clonotype was observed at least ten times. V gene TRBV29-1 combines with J gene TRBJ2-2; D unclear. Trimming removed 6 bases at V and 3 bases at J, with 2 bases between. The CDR3 spans 10 residues. In germline, CDR1 is SQVTM, CDR2 ANQGSEA. The CDR3 DNA follows: TGCAGCGTCTACACCGGGGAGCTGTTTTTT. Translation: CSVYTGELFF.

This clonotype showed up many times. The CDR3 DNA is TGTGCCAGCAGTCCCACAGGGACCGGGGAGCTGTTTTTT. Residues: CASSPTGTGELFF. V and J are TRBV12-3 or TRBV12-4 and TRBJ2-2; D is perhaps TRBD1 (6 bases). Trimming stripped 5 bases from V and 5 bases from J, with 9 bases between. The CDR3 is 13 amino acids.

The chain has TRBV27 and TRBJ1-2, with D tentatively TRBD1 (5 bases). The CDR3 totals 13 residues. Trimming shortened V by 5 bases and J by 4 bases, and 11 bases separated the two germline ends. Germline V gives CDR1 MNHEY, CDR2 SMNVEV (reference sequence). DNA for the CDR3: TGTGCCAGCAGTCCAGGGTCCAGCTATGGCTACACCTTC. It specifies CASSPGSSYGYTF.

The chain joins TRBV19 to TRBJ1-2; D uncertain. Germline V gene lookup returns CDR1 LNHDA and CDR2 SQIVND (reference sequence). Trimming removed 5 bases at V and 3 bases at J, with 10 bases between. The CDR3 covers 13 residues. The CDR3 sequence is CASSDTAYYGYTF. DNA of the CDR3: TGTGCCAGTAGTGATACAGCGTACTATGGCTACACCTTC.

Many counts were recorded for this clonotype. This chain joins TRBV28 and TRBJ2-7; D is undetermined. Germline V gene sequence: CDR1 MDHEN, CDR2 SYDVKM. V was clipped by 6 bases and J by 2 bases, with 8 bases between them. This CDR3 has 12 amino acids. CDR3 amino acids: CASSGRAYEQYF. DNA of the CDR3: TGTGCCAGCAGCGGGCGAGCCTACGAGCAGTACTTC.

This clonotype showed up many times. The chain is built from TRBV6-5 and TRBJ1-2, with D perhaps matching TRBD1 (5 bases). CDR3 length: 13 amino acids. Germline assignment: CDR1 MNHEY and CDR2 SVGAGI. Trimming left V 6 bases short and J 7 bases short, with 15 bases between. This chain's CDR3 is CASSSQGVGGYTF. Written as DNA, the CDR3 is TGTGCCAGCAGCTCCCAGGGTGTGGGTGGCTACACCTTC.